This T cell receptor (beta chain) was recovered during a study of neurological immune-mediated disorders. The CDR3 sequence is 15 residues long. Germline V gives CDR1 SGHTS, CDR2 YDEGEE. V was pared by 0 bases and J by 4 bases, with 13 bases between. cDNA was made by 5'RACE with 10-nucleotide random UMIs. Via MiXCR, TCRdb re-called the 5' RACE reads, giving one row per CDR3 protein. The data hold tens of thousands of distinct CDR3 sequences, with approximately 5.2% observed a single time. This clonotype was counted ten times or more. Sequences were obtained from PBMCs. The origin of this receptor is a man aged 18 to 35 with multiple sclerosis. The rearrangement joins TRBV5-8 to TRBJ1-2; no firm D call. DNA for the CDR3: TGTGCCAGCAGCTTGGGGGCCCTTTGGGGCTATGGCTACACCTTC. It yields the protein CASSLGALWGYGYTF.